One and the same sample provided the 28 T cell receptor beta chains below, sequenced in a study of cytomegalovirus exposure and HLA in healthy donors. Use of 60 Vbeta and 13 Jbeta primers characterized the PCR. The method was immunoSEQ multiplex PCR; TCRdb's version includes in-frame clones alone and lacks a portion of them. Among about 130,000 clones listed, around 71% were seen once. Source material: PBMCs. The receptors here all came from a woman aged 55-70 years in good health and CMV-seropositive.

The chain recombines TRBV7-3 with TRBJ2-5, with TRBD2 as a possible D gene (5 bases). CDR1 is SGHTA and CDR2 is FQGTGA in the germline V gene. This CDR3 comprises 15 residues. V lost 4 bases and J lost 4, with 16 bases in between. The CDR3 reads CASSSTRGRAETQYF. The CDR3 coding sequence is TGTGCCAGCAGCTCAACCAGAGGGCGGGCAGAGACCCAGTACTTC.

A note on this clone: An end of the junction differs from the germline gene, which may be a read error. Other DNA variants within this sample encode the same CDR3. The rearrangement links TRBV6-5 to TRBJ1-1, with D possibly TRBD1 on 5 matching bases. Germline V gene sequence: CDR1 MNHEY, CDR2 SVGAGI. This CDR3 spans 15 amino acids. CDR3 amino acids: CASSYSSQLDTEAFF. In DNA form, the CDR3 reads TGTGCCAGCAGTTACTCGAGCCAACTGGACACTGAGGCTTTCTTT.

This rearrangement joins TRBV11-2 to TRBJ2-3; D possibly corresponds to TRBD1 (6 bases). The CDR3 loop spans 14 amino acids. The V end was cut by 5 bases, the J end by 1 base, with 10 bases between. Germline CDR1 is SGHAT and CDR2 is FQNNGV. CDR3 sequence reads: CASSPRQGTDTQYF. The CDR3 bases are TGTGCCAGCAGCCCGAGACAGGGCACAGATACGCAGTATTTT.

CDR3 region: CASSGAGSSYEQYF. CDR3 DNA: TGCGCCAGCTCCGGGGCGGGGAGCTCCTACGAGCAGTACTTC. V gene TRBV5-1 combines with J gene TRBJ2-7, with D possibly TRBD2 on 6 matching bases. Germline CDR1 SGHRS, CDR2 YFSETQ. Deletions cut 7 bases from V and 0 bases from J, with 14 bases between. This CDR3 is built from 14 residues.

The genes are TRBV7-6 and TRBJ1-2; TRBD1 is a possible D gene (5 bases). Between the trimmed V and J ends, which lost 4 bases and 6 bases, there was a span of 12 bases. The CDR3 covers 13 residues. CDR1 SGHVS and CDR2 FNYEAQ come from the germline V gene. The CDR3, as DNA: TGTGCCAGCAGCTCCCCGCGGGGGGATGGCTACACCTTC. Amino acids: CASSSPRGDGYTF.

This clone was counted between two and nine times. The chain combines TRBV29-1 with TRBJ2-2; TRBD2 matches at 13 bases. The V segment lost 6 bases and the J segment 6 bases; nucleotides outside the gene matches: 7. There are 15 residues in the CDR3. Looked up from germline, CDR1 is SQVTM and CDR2 is ANQGSEA. The CDR3 is CSVPTTSGGAGELFF. CDR3 bases: TGCAGCGTGCCAACCACTAGCGGGGGGGCCGGGGAGCTGTTTTTT.

The rearrangement uses TRBV19 and TRBJ2-7, with TRBD2 matching 10 bases. V lost 5 bases and J lost 3; bases outside the gene matches: 7. The CDR3 has 15 amino acids. Germline V lookup: CDR1 LNHDA, CDR2 SQIVND (reference sequence). CDR3 sequence reads: CASSPSGGALYEQYF. In DNA form, the CDR3 reads TGTGCCAGTAGTCCAAGCGGGGGGGCCCTCTACGAGCAGTACTTC.

This chain joins TRBV14 and TRBJ1-1; 7 bases fit TRBD1. With V trimmed by 3 bases and J by 4 bases, 11 bases remained unmatched. The CDR3 has 16 residues. Germline V gene sequence: CDR1 SGHDN, CDR2 FVKESK. DNA for the CDR3: TGTGCCAGCAGCCAGAACCCCTCGGCAGGGGGCACTGAAGCTTTCTTT. Translating gives CASSQNPSAGGTEAFF.

V usage is TRBV13 and J usage is TRBJ1-1; D call uncertain. The CDR3 loop spans 14 amino acids. Trimming took off 5 bases at V and 7 bases at J, with 17 bases between the two ends. CDR1 and CDR2 from the germline V gene are PRHDT and FYEKMQ (reference sequence). In DNA, the CDR3 is TGTGCCAGCAGCGGCCGGGTTCTCCCCGTTGAAGCTTTCTTT. It yields the protein CASSGRVLPVEAFF.

The CDR3 DNA sequence: TGTGCCAGCAGCCCCCCCGGACTAGTCAACGGGGAGCTGTTTTTT. Its translation is CASSPPGLVNGELFF. The chain joins TRBV9 to TRBJ2-2; TRBD2 matches 7 bases. Germline CDR1 and CDR2: SGDLS and YYNGEE. This CDR3 spans 15 amino acids. Unmatched junction bases numbered 10, after V lost 4 bases and J lost 7 bases.

The CDR3 region is CASSLPRSTEAFF. For the CDR3, the DNA is TGTGCCAGCAGCCTCCCCCGGTCCACTGAAGCTTTCTTT. The chain is built from TRBV6-5 and TRBJ1-1; D unresolved. V lost 6 bases to trimming and J lost 4 bases, with 12 bases between them. The CDR3 totals 13 residues. CDR1 MNHEY and CDR2 SVGAGI come from the germline V gene.

CDR3 amino acids: CASSPQGAGNTIYF. Here the CDR3 DNA reads TGTGCCAGTAGTCCACAGGGGGCCGGAAACACCATATATTTT. V gene TRBV19 combines with J gene TRBJ1-3, with 9 nucleotides matching TRBD1. This CDR3 has 14 amino acids. The germline V gene has CDR1 LNHDA and CDR2 SQIVND (reference sequence). After removal of 5 bases from V and 4 bases from J, the junction contained 3 bases not matched to a gene. The complete variable domain, with remaining parts taken from reference TRBV19 and TRBJ1-3, reads DGGITQSPKYLFRKEGQNVTLSCEQNLNHDAMYWYRQDPGQGLRLIYYSQIVNDFQKGDIAEGYSVSREKKESFPLTVTSAQKNPTAFYLCASSPQGAGNTIYFGEGSWLTVV.

This chain connects TRBV19 to TRBJ2-7, with TRBD2 matching 11 bases. J gave up 6 bases and V 0 bases, and 4 bases lay outside the gene matches. The CDR3 is 15 residues long. Germline V gives CDR1 LNHDA, CDR2 SQIVND (reference sequence). The CDR3 DNA reads as TGTGCCAGTAGTATAGAGACTAGCGGGGTCTCCGAGCAGTACTTC. Residues: CASSIETSGVSEQYF.

This chain connects TRBV5-5 to TRBJ2-2; 10 bases are shared with TRBD2. V lost 3 bases to trimming and J lost 0 bases; unmatched junction nucleotides: 5. CDR3 length: 17 residues. CDR1 and CDR2 (germline): SGHKS, YYEKEE (reference sequence). CDR3 bases: TGTGCCAGCAGCTCTACGGGACTAGCGACGAACACCGGGGAGCTGTTTTTT. Protein: CASSSTGLATNTGELFF.

The chain is built from TRBV5-1 and TRBJ1-2, with TRBD1 matching over 10 bases. The V segment lost 4 bases and the J segment 1 base; nucleotides outside the gene matches: 10. This CDR3 is built from 17 residues. CDR1 SGHRS and CDR2 YFSETQ come from the germline V gene. CDR3 amino acids: CASSGRTGGDLNYGYTF. The CDR3 DNA follows: TGCGCCAGCAGCGGACGGACAGGGGGGGACCTTAACTATGGCTACACCTTC.

This clone was counted between two and nine times. This chain connects TRBV7-9 to TRBJ1-1; the match to TRBD1 covers 9 bases. Germline-derived CDR1 and CDR2 are SEHNR and FQNEAQ (reference sequence). The CDR3 contains 13 residues. The V segment lost 3 bases and the J segment 11 bases; nucleotides outside the gene matches: 7. DNA of the CDR3: TGTGCCAGCAGCTTGGGACAGGGAGAGACGGCTTTCTTT. Amino acids: CASSLGQGETAFF.

This chain connects TRBV9 to TRBJ1-6; possibly TRBD1 for D (6 bases). Germline V gives CDR1 SGDLS, CDR2 YYNGEE. V dropped 4 bases and J dropped 5 bases, with 10 bases sitting between them. CDR3 size: 14 residues. CDR3 DNA: TGTGCCAGCAGCTTAACAGGGAATAATTCACCCCTCCACTTT. Protein product: CASSLTGNNSPLHF.

The chain is built from TRBV19 and TRBJ2-5; TRBD1 is a possible D gene (5 bases). Trimming pared 3 bases from V and 3 bases from J, leaving 11 bases between. Germline V gives CDR1 LNHDA, CDR2 SQIVND (reference sequence). CDR3 length: 14 amino acids. The CDR3 nucleotides are TGTGCCAGTAGTATTTGGGCAGGGAAAGAGACCCAGTACTTC. Protein product: CASSIWAGKETQYF. Based on the CDR3 plus reference TRBV19 and TRBJ2-5, the full variable domain is DGGITQSPKYLFRKEGQNVTLSCEQNLNHDAMYWYRQDPGQGLRLIYYSQIVNDFQKGDIAEGYSVSREKKESFPLTVTSAQKNPTAFYLCASSIWAGKETQYFGPGTRLLVL.

The chain combines TRBV29-1 with TRBJ1-4, with 8 bases that match TRBD1. In germline, CDR1 is SQVTM, CDR2 ANQGSEA. Germline trimming cut 3 bases from V and 8 bases from J; bases unmatched to any gene: 5. The CDR3 is made up of 13 amino acids. CDR3 sequence reads: CSVEGRGLEKLFF. CDR3 sequence (DNA): TGCAGCGTTGAGGGCAGGGGGCTCGAAAAACTGTTTTTT. The full variable domain, with the rest looked up from reference TRBV29-1 and TRBJ1-4, is SAVISQKPSRDICQRGTSLTIQCQVDSQVTMMFWYRQQPGQSLTLIATANQGSEATYESGFVIDKFPISRPNLTFSTLTVSNMSPEDSSIYLCSVEGRGLEKLFFGSGTQLSVL.

The chain links TRBV7-2 to TRBJ1-2; D uncertain. Germline V gene sequence: CDR1 SGHTA, CDR2 FQGNSA. V lost 4 bases, J lost 1 base, and 10 bases lay in between. This CDR3 comprises 14 residues. The CDR3 region has the DNA TGTGCCAGCAGCTCATACACAGTTAACTATGGCTACACCTTC. Its translation: CASSSYTVNYGYTF.

The rearrangement links TRBV21-1 to TRBJ1-5; TRBD1 was called by the table and not checked on the DNA. TRBV21-1 is noted as a pseudogene. This CDR3 region has 16 residues. The CDR3 loop is CASSKSGAYSNQPQHF. The CDR3 nucleotides read TGTGCCAGCAGCAAATCAGGGGCTTATAGCAATCAGCCCCAGCATTTT.

This sequence joins TRBV10-1 and TRBJ2-1, with 12 bases aligning to TRBD2. CDR1 and CDR2 (germline): WNHNN, SYGVQD (reference sequence). This CDR3 contains 15 residues. Trimming took 5 bases from V and 7 from J; bases not matched to a gene: 6. The CDR3 nucleotides are TGCGCCAGCAGTACACTAGCGGGGGGCAGGAATGAGCAGTTCTTC. It yields the protein CASSTLAGGRNEQFF.

The chain links TRBV5-4 to TRBJ2-5; TRBD2 agrees at 16 bases. V lost 0 bases and J lost 5; bases outside the gene matches: 7. Germline V gene data show CDR1 as SGHNT and CDR2 as YYREEE (reference sequence). CDR3 length: 18 amino acids. The CDR3 here is CASSLGGTSGGAMETQYF. Written as DNA, the CDR3 is TGTGCCAGCAGCTTGGGCGGGACTAGCGGGGGGGCGATGGAGACCCAGTACTTC.

V and J are TRBV11-2 and TRBJ2-4; tentatively, D is TRBD2 (6 bases). The CDR3 totals 16 residues. Germline assignment: CDR1 SGHAT and CDR2 FQNNGV. The ends were cut back, 0 bases at V and 6 bases at J, with 15 bases in the middle. The CDR3 bases are TGTGCCAGCAGCTTAGATCGCGGGGTCGAGGGAAACATTCAGTACTTC. Translated: CASSLDRGVEGNIQYF.

This chain connects TRBV6-4 to TRBJ2-7; a possible D gene is TRBD2 (5 bases). The CDR3 sequence is 12 residues long. Deletions cut 10 bases from V and 7 bases from J, with 17 bases between. Germline values: CDR1 MRHNA, CDR2 SNTAGT. The CDR3 sequence is CATGRGDGEQYF. Here the CDR3 DNA reads TGTGCCACAGGCCGGGGTGATGGGGAGCAGTACTTC.

V usage is TRBV6-4 and J usage is TRBJ1-5; 9 bases map to TRBD1. Germline V gene lookup returns CDR1 MRHNA and CDR2 SNTAGT. The ends lost 5 bases at V and 10 bases at J; junction bases unmatched: 9. The CDR3 consists of 14 residues. The CDR3 coding sequence is TGTGCCAGCAGTCGGGGGGACAGGGTAGGACCCCAGCATTTT. As protein: CASSRGDRVGPQHF.

V gene TRBV6-5 combines with J gene TRBJ2-7; D call uncertain. Germline V gene data show CDR1 as MNHEY and CDR2 as SVGAGI. The V gene lost 6 bases and the J gene lost 7 bases, with 13 bases spanning the gap. The CDR3 loop spans 12 amino acids. As DNA, the CDR3 is TGTGCCAGCAGCCCAGGATCCTTTGAGCAGTACTTC. Protein sequence: CASSPGSFEQYF.

This sequence joins TRBV2 and TRBJ1-1; D unresolved. CDR3 length: 13 amino acids. The V end was cut by 5 bases, the J end by 3 bases, with 10 bases between. Germline CDR1 and CDR2: SNHLY and FYNNEI. The CDR3 nucleotides read TGTGCCAGCAGTTACGCGGCGGACACTGAAGCTTTCTTT. Amino acids: CASSYAADTEAFF.